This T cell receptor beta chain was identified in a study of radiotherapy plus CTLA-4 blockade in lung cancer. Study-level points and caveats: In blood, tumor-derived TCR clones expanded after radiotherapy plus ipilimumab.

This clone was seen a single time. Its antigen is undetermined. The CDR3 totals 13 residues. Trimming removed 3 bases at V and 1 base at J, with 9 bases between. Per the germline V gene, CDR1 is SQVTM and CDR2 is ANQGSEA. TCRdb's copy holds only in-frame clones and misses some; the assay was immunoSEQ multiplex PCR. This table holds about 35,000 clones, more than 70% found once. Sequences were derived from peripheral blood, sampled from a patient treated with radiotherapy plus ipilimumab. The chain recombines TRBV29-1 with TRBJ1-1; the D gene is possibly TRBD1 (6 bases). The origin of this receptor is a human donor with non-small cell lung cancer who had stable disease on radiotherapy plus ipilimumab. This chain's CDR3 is CSVDLQGNTEAFF. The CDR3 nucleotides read TGCAGCGTTGACCTACAGGGGAACACTGAAGCTTTCTTT. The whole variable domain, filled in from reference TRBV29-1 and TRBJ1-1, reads SAVISQKPSRDICQRGTSLTIQCQVDSQVTMMFWYRQQPGQSLTLIATANQGSEATYESGFVIDKFPISRPNLTFSTLTVSNMSPEDSSIYLCSVDLQGNTEAFFGQGTRLTVV.